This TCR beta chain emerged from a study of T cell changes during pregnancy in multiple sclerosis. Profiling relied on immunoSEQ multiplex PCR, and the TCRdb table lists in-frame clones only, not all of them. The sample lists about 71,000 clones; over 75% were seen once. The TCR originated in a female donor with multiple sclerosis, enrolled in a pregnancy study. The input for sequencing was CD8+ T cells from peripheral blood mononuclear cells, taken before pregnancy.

In DNA, the CDR3 is TGTGCCAGCAGCTCGCAATGGGGCGGGGGCATCGCTGAAGCTTTCTTT. Translation gives CASSSQWGGGIAEAFF. The V gene is TRBV11-2, the J gene TRBJ1-1; D may be TRBD1 (6 bases). CDR1 is SGHAT and CDR2 is FQNNGV in the germline V gene. This CDR3 region has 16 residues. With 4 bases removed from V and 6 bases from J, the gap between germline ends came to 21 bases.